A selection of T cell receptor beta chains follows, all from one sample in a study of T cells after yellow fever vaccination. TCRdb reanalysed the 5' RACE reads using MiXCR and keeps one entry per CDR3 protein. The data contain about 75,000 distinct CDR3 sequences, more than 5.5% of them singletons. The source material was CD8+ T cells sorted from PBMCs, sampled around 10 days after the first yellow fever vaccination. The receptors come from a man between 18 and 29 years old who received the YFV17D yellow fever vaccine. The CDR3 runs from the conserved cysteine through the conserved F or W. The D gene is left open where the match is weak. Some rows have no size entry. The others give once, few or many, or a class for an expanded clone.

>TRBV7-3|-|TRBJ2-3|few
CASSLKAGTDTQYF
TGTGCCAGCAGCTTAAAAGCAGGGACAGATACGCAGTATTTT
>TRBV27|-|TRBJ2-5|many
CASSELYGRAGETQYF
TGTGCCAGCAGCGAGCTCTACGGACGAGCAGGAGAGACCCAGTACTTC
>TRBV29-1|-|TRBJ2-7|many
CSVEDEGGPYYEQYF
TGCAGCGTTGAAGATGAGGGGGGGCCCTACTACGAGCAGTACTTC
>TRBV7-9|-|TRBJ2-2|many
CASSFQAAGRELFF
TGTGCCAGCAGCTTCCAGGCGGCAGGCCGGGAGCTGTTTTTT
>TRBV4-1|-|TRBJ1-3|few
CASSQEAGAGNTIYF
TGCGCCAGCAGCCAAGAGGCCGGGGCTGGAAACACCATATATTTT
>TRBV20-1|-|TRBJ1-2|many
CSARRRDYGYTF
TGCAGTGCTAGAAGGAGGGACTATGGCTACACCTTC
>TRBV29-1|TRBD1|TRBJ1-5|few
CSVETGIDQPQHF
TGCAGCGTTGAGACAGGGATCGATCAGCCCCAGCATTTT
>TRBV11-1|TRBD2|TRBJ2-5|-
CASSPQPWTSGGQETQYF
TGTGCCAGCAGCCCACAACCCTGGACTAGCGGGGGCCAAGAGACCCAGTACTTC
>TRBV5-1|TRBD2|TRBJ2-5|few
CASSPDSGETQYF
TGCGCCAGCAGCCCGGATAGCGGGGAGACCCAGTACTTC
>TRBV29-1|-|TRBJ2-5|many
CSVERVAQYF
TGCAGCGTTGAAAGGGTAGCGCAGTACTTC
>TRBV7-6|TRBD1|TRBJ1-6|many
CASSPRGQRFSPLHF
TGTGCCAGCAGCCCCAGGGGACAGCGGTTTTCACCCCTCCACTTT
>TRBV7-9|-|TRBJ1-1|many
CASSTTRGNTEAFF
TGTGCCAGCAGCACTACTCGGGGGAACACTGAAGCTTTCTTT
>TRBV20-1|-|TRBJ2-7|-
CSARGVKQSSYEQYF
TGCAGTGCTAGAGGGGTAAAACAGAGCTCCTACGAGCAGTACTTC
>TRBV10-3|TRBD2|TRBJ2-5|-
CAISEITGGIETQYF
TGTGCCATCAGTGAGATAACGGGGGGGATTGAGACCCAGTACTTC
>TRBV28|-|TRBJ2-5|many
CASSLSGPGLILRQETQYF
TGTGCCAGCAGTTTGTCGGGGCCGGGACTCATATTGAGACAAGAGACCCAGTACTTC
>TRBV9|-|TRBJ2-7|-
CASSVGGTPAYEQYF
TGTGCCAGCAGCGTCGGAGGGACTCCTGCCTACGAGCAGTACTTC
>TRBV20-1|TRBD2|TRBJ2-3|many
CSASSGGHTQYF
TGCAGTGCTAGTAGCGGGGGGCATACGCAGTATTTT
>TRBV7-2|-|TRBJ1-5|many
CASSLGTNQPQHF
TGTGCCAGCAGCTTAGGGACCAATCAGCCCCAGCATTTT
>TRBV9|-|TRBJ2-2|few
CASSPLLENTGELFF
TGTGCCAGCAGCCCCCTTCTAGAGAACACCGGGGAGCTGTTTTTT
>TRBV15|-|TRBJ2-7|few
CATSRAPGDEQYF
TGTGCCACCAGCAGAGCGCCGGGGGACGAGCAGTACTTC
>TRBV12-3/TRBV12-4|-|TRBJ2-3|few
CASSLGFRDTQYF
TGTGCCAGCAGTTTAGGGTTTAGAGATACGCAGTATTTT
>TRBV4-1|-|TRBJ1-6|few
CASSEYGGESSYNSPLHF
TGCGCCAGCAGCGAGTACGGAGGGGAGAGCTCCTATAATTCACCCCTCCACTTT
>TRBV12-3/TRBV12-4|-|TRBJ2-1|few
CASSSGLSGYEQFF
TGTGCCAGCAGTTCCGGCCTTAGCGGATATGAGCAGTTCTTC
>TRBV4-1|-|TRBJ1-2|few
CASSQATGFGYTF
TGCGCCAGCAGCCAAGCCACAGGGTTTGGCTACACCTTC
>TRBV6-5|TRBD1|TRBJ1-4|many
CASSFQQGSTNEKLFF
TGTGCCAGCAGTTTCCAACAGGGGTCAACTAATGAAAAACTGTTTTTT
>TRBV7-2|-|TRBJ1-4|few
CASSLVARRGTNEKLFF
TGTGCCAGCAGCTTAGTGGCCAGGAGGGGAACTAATGAAAAACTGTTTTTT
>TRBV6-2/TRBV6-3|-|TRBJ1-1|-
CASSRGRMNTEAFF
TGTGCCAGCAGCAGGGGACGGATGAACACTGAAGCTTTCTTT
>TRBV4-3|-|TRBJ2-3|many
CASGGRQSTDTQYF
TGCGCCAGCGGGGGGCGCCAGAGCACAGATACGCAGTATTTT
>TRBV13|-|TRBJ2-3|many
CASSLEDTQYF
TGTGCCAGCAGCTTAGAAGATACGCAGTATTTT
>TRBV4-1|-|TRBJ2-7|few
CASSLLSSSYEQYF
TGCGCCAGCAGCCTATTGAGCAGCAGTTACGAGCAGTACTTC
>TRBV7-9|TRBD1|TRBJ2-5|few
CASSLVGGAETQYF
TGTGCCAGCAGCTTAGTAGGGGGCGCGGAGACCCAGTACTTC
>TRBV7-2|-|TRBJ2-5|few
CATARLRRREQETQYF
TGTGCCACCGCCCGGCTGAGGAGAAGGGAGCAAGAGACCCAGTACTTC
>TRBV27|TRBD2|TRBJ2-5|many
CASSLIEGRGGQKTQYF
TGTGCCAGCAGTTTGATCGAAGGGCGGGGGGGCCAGAAGACCCAGTACTTC
>TRBV9|TRBD1|TRBJ2-6|few
CASSHSGTGNGAGANVLTF
TGTGCCAGCAGCCACTCCGGGACAGGGAACGGGGCTGGGGCCAACGTCCTGACTTTC
>TRBV12-3/TRBV12-4|-|TRBJ1-2|-
CASSFMASNYGYTF
TGTGCCAGCAGTTTCATGGCCTCTAACTATGGCTACACCTTC
>TRBV4-3|-|TRBJ2-1|many
CASSQDGMEGTEQFF
TGCGCCAGCAGCCAAGATGGAATGGAAGGTACTGAGCAGTTCTTC
>TRBV10-3|-|TRBJ1-4|few
CAISEGKEYNEKLFF
TGTGCCATCAGTGAAGGAAAGGAATATAATGAAAAACTGTTTTTT
>TRBV2|-|TRBJ2-5|many
CASRDAGPQETQYF
TGTGCCAGCAGGGACGCCGGGCCCCAAGAGACCCAGTACTTC
>TRBV6-2/TRBV6-3|-|TRBJ2-1|many
CASSSLSIEYNEQFF
TGTGCCAGCAGTTCTTTGTCCATTGAGTACAATGAGCAGTTCTTC
>TRBV6-2/TRBV6-3|TRBD1|TRBJ1-5|many
CASSVPQGGNQPQHF
TGTGCCAGCAGTGTCCCGCAGGGGGGCAATCAGCCCCAGCATTTT